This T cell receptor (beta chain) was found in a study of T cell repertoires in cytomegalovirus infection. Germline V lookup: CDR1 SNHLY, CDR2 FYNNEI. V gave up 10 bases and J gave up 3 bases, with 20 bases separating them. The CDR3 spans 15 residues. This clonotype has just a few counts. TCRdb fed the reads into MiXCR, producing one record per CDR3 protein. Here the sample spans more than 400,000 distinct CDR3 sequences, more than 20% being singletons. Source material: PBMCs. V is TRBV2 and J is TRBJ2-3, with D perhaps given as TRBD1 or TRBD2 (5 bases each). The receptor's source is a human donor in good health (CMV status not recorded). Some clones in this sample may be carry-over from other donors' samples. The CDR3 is CAITMGSGPTDTQYF. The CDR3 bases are TGTGCCATCACGATGGGGTCGGGACCGACAGATACGCAGTATTTT.